The 12 T cell receptor beta chains reported below all come from one sample, sequenced in a study of T cells in Graves' hyperthyroidism and ophthalmopathy (dated by TCRdb to the late 2010s). The receptor library was made with multiplex PCR. The instrument given in TCRdb is Illumina HiSeq 2000. Amplification of TCR beta CDR3 regions was carried out from RNA transcripts. For the first round of RT-PCR on the TCR CDR3, the HTBI primer set was used together with the Qiagen OneStep RT-PCR kit. The public reads were run again by TCRdb, first through fastp at Q25 and then through MiXCR, and only productive beta chains were kept. Rows are unified per CDR3 protein, each entry keeping the most common DNA and genes. This sample has around 580,000 distinct CDR3 sequences in its table, and 16% of those were observed once. The ten largest clones represent 15% to 20% of the sample. Sequenced input: blood. These receptors were obtained from a woman under 30 with Graves' hyperthyroidism.

At least ten counts were recorded for this clonotype. The chain combines TRBV11-3 with TRBJ2-5; 10 bases are shared with TRBD2. V shed 1 base and J 1 base; nucleotides not matched to a gene: 9. Germline values: CDR1 SGHNT, CDR2 YENEEA. The CDR3 has 18 residues. CDR3 sequence: CASSLVPNRLAGQETQYF. In nucleotides, the CDR3 is TGTGCCAGCAGCTTAGTTCCCAACCGACTAGCGGGCCAAGAGACCCAGTACTTC.

In this sample, this clonotype turned up many times. Relative to the germline gene, one junction end is altered; a read error may explain this. The J gene is TRBJ2-7, the V gene TRBV20-1; TRBD2 agrees at 10 bases. Germline V gives CDR1 DFQATT, CDR2 SNEGSKA (reference sequence). The CDR3 has 13 residues. CDR3 DNA: TGCAGCGCTAGAGGTCTAGCGGGAGACGAGCAGTACTTC. This codes for CSARGLAGDEQYF.

This chain joins TRBV20-1 and TRBJ1-1; D perhaps matches TRBD1 (6 bases). Germline V CDR1 and CDR2: DFQATT, SNEGSKA (reference sequence). The CDR3 is made up of 13 amino acids. V was cut by 6 bases and J by 1 base, with 12 bases left in between. The CDR3 is CSAPDRRNTEAFF. The CDR3 region has the DNA TGCAGTGCCCCGGACAGAAGGAACACTGAAGCTTTCTTT.

The CDR3 region is CASSRWGDRGNEQFF. In DNA, the CDR3 is TGTGCCAGCAGTCGCTGGGGAGACAGGGGAAATGAGCAGTTCTTC. This rearrangement joins TRBV6-1 to TRBJ2-1, with 8 bases fitting TRBD1. V was clipped by 5 bases and J by 7 bases; unmatched bases: 10. The CDR3 has 15 residues. From germline, CDR1 is MNHNS and CDR2 SASEGT.

The CDR3, as DNA: TGTGCCAGCAGTTACTCTTCCAGCCTTGAAGCTTTCTTT. Its translation: CASSYSSSLEAFF. The chain employs TRBV6-5 and TRBJ1-1, with D unresolved. The length of the CDR3 is 13 residues. Trimming left V 0 bases short and J 7 bases short, with 9 bases between. Germline loops: CDR1 MNHEY, CDR2 SVGAGI.

The chain joins TRBV14 to TRBJ2-7; D is tentatively TRBD1 or TRBD2 (5 bases each). The ends were cut back, 6 bases at V and 3 bases at J, with 18 bases in the middle. Germline V lookup: CDR1 SGHDN, CDR2 FVKESK. There are 15 residues in the CDR3. CDR3 DNA sequence: TGTGCCAGCAGTTCCGGGACGGGACCGTTCTACGAGCAGTACTTC. It is translated as CASSSGTGPFYEQYF.

This clonotype was seen many times. The chain's CDR3 is CASSLWLGYEQYF. CDR3 coding DNA: TGTGCCAGCAGTTTATGGCTAGGTTACGAGCAGTACTTC. The chain recombines TRBV7-2 with TRBJ2-7; no clear D. Trimming cost V 6 bases and J 4 bases, with 13 bases left between them. Germline V CDR1 and CDR2: SGHTA, FQGNSA. The CDR3 length is 13 residues.

This clonotype appeared many times. The chain links TRBV6-5 to TRBJ1-5, with TRBD1 as a possible D gene (5 bases). Trimming took 9 bases from V and 2 from J, leaving 14 bases between them. The V gene's germline CDR1 is MNHEY and CDR2 SVGAGI. The CDR3 runs 14 residues. This CDR3 is CASGREGGNQPQHF. CDR3 nucleotides: TGTGCCAGTGGCAGGGAAGGGGGCAATCAGCCCCAGCATTTT.

The CDR3 DNA is TGCAGCGTCACGCCCGGGACTCTAGAGACCCAGTACTTC. It encodes CSVTPGTLETQYF. The chain couples TRBV29-1 to TRBJ2-5, with D possibly TRBD2 on 6 matching bases. Per the germline V gene, CDR1 is SQVTM and CDR2 is ANQGSEA. CDR3 length equals 13 residues. With 6 bases removed from V and 4 bases from J, the gap between germline ends came to 15 bases.

The chain joins TRBV5-8 to TRBJ1-2; the D gene is possibly TRBD1 (6 bases). V lost 4 bases and J lost 2, with 12 bases in between. The CDR3 is 14 amino acids. Germline V gene data show CDR1 as SGHTS and CDR2 as YDEGEE. This CDR3 is CASSQDRTNYGYTF. CDR3 nucleotides: TGTGCCAGCAGCCAAGACAGGACCAACTATGGCTACACCTTC.

This clonotype was seen ten or more times. CDR3 DNA sequence: TGTGCCAGCAGTTTCACCCAGAAAGGGCTTGGCTACGAGCAGTACTTC. Its translation: CASSFTQKGLGYEQYF. This chain links TRBV28 with TRBJ2-7, with D hard to call. The CDR3 contains 16 residues. V was shortened by 3 bases and J by 3 bases, with 18 bases between the two germline ends. Germline CDR1 MDHEN, CDR2 SYDVKM.

The rearrangement uses TRBV27 and TRBJ2-1; D unresolved. The CDR3 loop spans 15 amino acids. Trimming removed 3 bases from V and 4 bases from J, with 13 bases in between. The germline CDR1 and CDR2 sequences are MNHEY and SMNVEV (reference sequence). The CDR3 is CASSFGAIPYNEQFF. In DNA form, the CDR3 reads TGTGCCAGCAGTTTCGGAGCCATTCCATACAATGAGCAGTTCTTC.